Listed here is a single TCR beta chain. V dropped 5 bases and J dropped 1 base, with 20 bases sitting between them. The CDR3 totals 17 residues. Germline loops: CDR1 SGHAT, CDR2 FQNNGV. Seattle patients were enrolled during active infection and followed longitudinally. Sequencing used immunoSEQ multiplex PCR; TCRdb keeps in-frame clones, though not all of them. The profile shows 250,000 to 400,000 clones, about 91% of them singletons. This entry belongs to a study of blood T cell repertoires in COVID-19. Study overall: Researchers got acute and convalescent COVID-19 samples from the United States, Italy and Spain.

The chain is built from TRBV11-2 and TRBJ1-1; unclear D gene. This sequence originates from a woman aged 30 to 39 with COVID-19, enrolled during active disease. Sequencing was performed on peripheral blood. The CDR3 nucleotides are TGTGCCAGCAGCATACCCCCTTCAAGAAAGCAGAACACTGAAGCTTTCTTT. Translated: CASSIPPSRKQNTEAFF. Full variable domain (remainder filled in from reference TRBV11-2 and TRBJ1-1): EAGVAQSPRYKIIEKRQSVAFWCNPISGHATLYWYQQILGQGPKLLIQFQNNGVVDDSQLPKDRFSAERLKGVDSTLKIQPAKLEDSAVYLCASSIPPSRKQNTEAFFGQGTRLTVV.